This is a list of T cell receptor beta chains from one sample in a study of cytomegalovirus exposure and HLA in healthy donors. Produced via immunoSEQ multiplex PCR; TCRdb's table is partial and in-frame only. Among 120,000 or so clones, about 80% were seen once, and the ten largest hold roughly 2.9%. Material: PBMCs. The source of these receptors is a woman aged 60 to 75 in good health and CMV-seropositive. Each CDR3 is given with its conserved first and last residue. The D gene is left open where the match is weak. The size entry is marked missing in some rows and otherwise reads once, few, many or a size class.

J gene,D gene,clone size,V gene,CDR3 DNA,CDR3 protein
TRBJ1-1,.,.,TRBV11-2,TGTGCCAGCAGCCCTACCCATTATCCGGGGGTTGAAGCTTTCTTT,CASSPTHYPGVEAFF
TRBJ2-3,TRBD2,.,TRBV9,TGTGCCAGCAGCGTTGGGACTAGCGCGGATACGCAGTATTTT,CASSVGTSADTQYF
TRBJ2-1,TRBD2,.,TRBV6-1,TGTGCCAGCTTCAGAACTAGCGGGAGCCTTAATGAGCAGTTCTTC,CASFRTSGSLNEQFF
TRBJ2-7,TRBD2,.,TRBV2,TGTGCCAGCAGTGAGACTAGCGGGAGCAGGTACGAGCAGTACTTC,CASSETSGSRYEQYF
TRBJ2-5,TRBD2,.,TRBV6-1,TGTGCCAGCAGTGTTCTAGCGGGAGTCGGAGAGACCCAGTACTTC,CASSVLAGVGETQYF
TRBJ2-5,.,.,TRBV6-1,TGTGCCAGCAGCGAGCGTGGGGAGACCCAGTACTTC,CASSERGETQYF
TRBJ2-1,TRBD1,.,TRBV18,TGTGCCAGCTCGCAGGGGACAGGAACTAACAATGAGCAGTTCTTC,CASSQGTGTNNEQFF
TRBJ2-1,TRBD2,once,TRBV28,TGTGCCAGCAGTTTAGGGCTAGCGGGCTACAATGAGCAGTTCTTC,CASSLGLAGYNEQFF
TRBJ2-7,TRBD1,.,TRBV5-1,TGCGCCAGCAGCTTGGGGGGCGGGACAGGGGACATCGAGCAGTACTTC,CASSLGGGTGDIEQYF
TRBJ2-7,TRBD1,few,TRBV7-9,TGTGCCAGCAGCTTATTGGGAGGGACAGGGACCTACGAGCAGTACTTC,CASSLLGGTGTYEQYF
TRBJ2-7,TRBD2,.,TRBV6-5,TGTGCCAGCAGTTACTCGCTAGCGGGCTCCTACGAGCAGTACTTC,CASSYSLAGSYEQYF
TRBJ2-4,TRBD2,.,TRBV18,TGTGCCAGCTCACCACCGGTCCTAGCGGGGGTCAATATTCAGTACTTC,CASSPPVLAGVNIQYF
TRBJ1-4,.,.,TRBV28,TGTGCCAGCAGTTCTACGTCTGCAACTAATGAAAAACTGTTTTTT,CASSSTSATNEKLFF
TRBJ2-2,TRBD1,once,TRBV5-4,TGTGCCAGCGGCTCCGGACAGGTGAGGAGCACCGGGGAGCTGTTTTTT,CASGSGQVRSTGELFF
TRBJ1-4,.,.,TRBV28,TGTGCCAGCAGTTCACCCCCGGTTGGTGAAAAACTGTTTTTT,CASSSPPVGEKLFF
TRBJ2-7,TRBD1,once,TRBV27,TGTGCCAGCAGTTTATCTCCGGGGACAGCTAAATACGAGCAGTACTTC,CASSLSPGTAKYEQYF
TRBJ1-2,.,.,TRBV2,TGTGCCAGCAGGGACAGAGCCTCTAACTATGGCTACACCTTC,CASRDRASNYGYTF
TRBJ1-1,TRBD1,few,TRBV4-1,TGCGCCACCAGACCTATAAAGGGGACAGGGGGAGGCGGTGAAGCTTTCTTT,CATRPIKGTGGGGEAFF
TRBJ1-1,TRBD1,many,TRBV7-9,TGTGCCAGCAGACGGGACAGGAGGAACACTGAAGCTTTCTTT,CASRRDRRNTEAFF
TRBJ2-7,.,.,TRBV18,TGTGCCAGCTTACAGAGTGCTATTTCCTACGAGCAGTACTTC,CASLQSAISYEQYF
TRBJ2-3,.,.,TRBV15,TGTGCCACCAGCAGAGATGCAGGGCTAATCGCAGATACGCAGTATTTT,CATSRDAGLIADTQYF
TRBJ1-2,.,.,TRBV18,TGTGCCAGCTCACCATCGGGGTTCTGGGGCTACACCTTC,CASSPSGFWGYTF
TRBJ1-5,.,.,TRBV28,TGTGCCAGCAGTCCTCTAATGGACAAGCCAAATCAGCCCCAGCATTTT,CASSPLMDKPNQPQHF